What follows are 11 T cell receptor beta chains derived from one specimen sequenced in a study of blood T cell repertoires in COVID-19. The protocol was immunoSEQ multiplex PCR, while the TCRdb copy is restricted to in-frame clones and leaves out a portion. The sample contains 90,000 to 120,000 clones, approximately 83% of which appear only once. Sequencing used PBMCs or T cells enriched from blood (not recorded which). These receptor sequences come from a woman aged 45-65 years who had recovered from COVID-19.

This clone is judged medium-sized (0.01 to 0.1%). This chain links TRBV19 with TRBJ1-1, with 10 bases aligning to TRBD1. Looked up from germline, CDR1 is LNHDA and CDR2 is SQIVND (reference sequence). V shed 3 bases and J 7 bases; nucleotides not matched to a gene: 8. The CDR3 runs 15 residues. The CDR3 protein is CASSMGQGYFNEAFF. DNA of the CDR3: TGTGCCAGTAGTATGGGACAGGGGTACTTTAATGAAGCTTTCTTT. The full variable domain, its missing parts supplied by reference TRBV19 and TRBJ1-1, is DGGITQSPKYLFRKEGQNVTLSCEQNLNHDAMYWYRQDPGQGLRLIYYSQIVNDFQKGDIAEGYSVSREKKESFPLTVTSAQKNPTAFYLCASSMGQGYFNEAFFGQGTRLTVV.

The gene calls are TRBV19 and TRBJ2-7; the D gene is possibly TRBD1 (5 bases). Trimming removed 5 bases from V and 0 bases from J, with 8 bases in between. In germline, CDR1 is LNHDA, CDR2 SQIVND (reference sequence). The CDR3 is 13 residues long. The CDR3 DNA is TGTGCCAGTAGTCAGGGATCCTCCTACGAGCAGTACTTC. Translating it yields CASSQGSSYEQYF.

The V gene is TRBV7-2, the J gene TRBJ1-2; the D is unclear. Germline loops: CDR1 SGHTA, CDR2 FQGNSA. Trimming took 4 bases from V and 4 from J, leaving 7 bases between them. This CDR3 is 12 amino acids long. The CDR3 sequence is CASSSPGYGYTF. The DNA of the CDR3 is TGTGCCAGCAGCTCCCCGGGCTATGGCTACACCTTC. The full variable domain, its missing parts supplied by reference TRBV7-2 and TRBJ1-2, is GAGVSQSPSNKVTEKGKDVELRCDPISGHTALYWYRQSLGQGLEFLIYFQGNSAPDKSGLPSDRFSAERTGGSVSTLTIQRTQQEDSAVYLCASSSPGYGYTFGSGTRLTVV.

The chain uses TRBV19 and TRBJ2-1; 8 bases are a match to TRBD2. CDR3 length equals 13 residues. J gave up 1 base and V 8 bases, and 1 base lay outside the gene matches. Looked up from germline, CDR1 is LNHDA and CDR2 is SQIVND (reference sequence). The CDR3 is CASREGSYNEQFF. CDR3 DNA: TGTGCCAGTCGGGAGGGGTCCTACAATGAGCAGTTCTTC. Full variable domain (missing parts from reference TRBV19 and TRBJ2-1): DGGITQSPKYLFRKEGQNVTLSCEQNLNHDAMYWYRQDPGQGLRLIYYSQIVNDFQKGDIAEGYSVSREKKESFPLTVTSAQKNPTAFYLCASREGSYNEQFFGPGTRLTVL.

This chain uses TRBV11-3 with TRBJ1-2, with TRBD1 matching over 8 bases. The CDR3 extends over 16 amino acids. Trimming at V came to 1 base and at J to 6 bases, leaving 10 bases not matched to a gene. Per the germline V gene, CDR1 is SGHNT and CDR2 is YENEEA. This CDR3 is CASSLGGDRPGDGYTF. CDR3 DNA sequence: TGTGCCAGCAGCTTAGGCGGGGACAGGCCAGGTGATGGCTACACCTTC.

The chain has TRBV6-6 and TRBJ1-6, with TRBD1 matching over 8 bases. V gave up 5 bases and J gave up 5 bases; unmatched junction bases: 8. CDR1 is MNHNY, CDR2 SVGAGI, per germline (reference sequence). The CDR3 covers 16 residues. CDR3 amino acids: CASSPYLTGDNSPLHF. CDR3 DNA: TGTGCCAGCAGTCCTTACTTGACAGGGGATAATTCACCCCTCCACTTT.

The chain is built from TRBV9 and TRBJ2-3, with D perhaps TRBD2 (5 bases). Trimming stripped 0 bases from V and 2 bases from J, with 7 bases between. Germline V gene sequence: CDR1 SGDLS, CDR2 YYNGEE. The CDR3 spans 14 residues. The DNA of the CDR3 is TGTGCCAGCAGCGTAGCGGGGAACACAGATACGCAGTATTTT. This codes for CASSVAGNTDTQYF.

The CDR3 spells CASRPGTSSDLYEQFF. The DNA for the CDR3 is TGTGCCAGCAGACCCGGGACTAGCTCGGATCTCTATGAGCAGTTCTTC. The rearrangement uses TRBV28 and TRBJ2-1; the match to TRBD2 covers 9 bases. The CDR3 sequence is 16 residues long. The ends lost 6 bases at V and 8 bases at J; junction bases unmatched: 14. Germline loops: CDR1 MDHEN, CDR2 SYDVKM.

The rearrangement joins TRBV5-1 to TRBJ2-7; 7 bases fit TRBD1. The CDR3 spans 14 residues. Per germline, CDR1 SGHRS and CDR2 YFSETQ. The ends lost 3 bases at V and 2 bases at J; junction bases unmatched: 5. The CDR3, as DNA: TGCGCCAGCAGCTACAGACAGGGAACCTACGAGCAGTACTTC. Amino acid sequence: CASSYRQGTYEQYF. Full variable domain (missing parts from reference TRBV5-1 and TRBJ2-7): KAGVTQTPRYLIKTRGQQVTLSCSPISGHRSVSWYQQTPGQGLQFLFEYFSETQRNKGNFPGRFSGRQFSNSRSEMNVSTLELGDSALYLCASSYRQGTYEQYFGPGTRLTVT.

The chain recombines TRBV27 with TRBJ2-1; D might be TRBD1 (5 bases). V gave up 5 bases and J gave up 8 bases, with 16 bases separating them. Germline CDR1 and CDR2: MNHEY and SMNVEV (reference sequence). CDR3 size: 14 residues. The DNA of the CDR3 is TGTGCCAGCAGTCTTCAGGGTATTCCCGATGAGCAGTTCTTC. Its protein is CASSLQGIPDEQFF.

This chain joins TRBV15 and TRBJ2-6; 8 bases map to TRBD2. The CDR3 runs to 16 residues. The germline gives CDR1 LNHNV, CDR2 YYDKDF (reference sequence). The trim removed 3 bases at V and 0 bases at J, leaving 1 base unmatched. The CDR3 coding sequence is TGTGCCACCAGCAGGGGGACTAGCTCTGGGGCCAACGTCCTGACTTTC. Translation: CATSRGTSSGANVLTF.